Below are 8 T cell receptor beta chains sequenced from a single sample in a study of T cells in pancreatic ductal adenocarcinoma. Surgery without prior neoadjuvant therapy was the treatment of the selected pancreatic ductal adenocarcinoma patients. The protocol was immunoSEQ multiplex PCR, while the TCRdb copy is restricted to in-frame clones and leaves out a portion. The repertoire holds about 9,000 clones, with 85% to 90% as singletons. Sequences were obtained from PBMCs. The receptors were gathered from a human donor with pancreatic ductal adenocarcinoma.

The chain employs TRBV2 and TRBJ2-2; 7 nucleotides align to TRBD1. Trimming cost V 2 bases and J 8 bases; bases outside gene matches: 5. There are 14 residues in the CDR3. Germline CDR1 and CDR2: SNHLY and FYNNEI. DNA of the CDR3: TGTGCCAGCAGTGAACGAGGGGGCACTGGGGAGCTGTTTTTT. It codes for CASSERGGTGELFF.

The chain has TRBV28 and TRBJ2-4; a weak D match, TRBD2 (6 bases). With 3 bases removed from V and 1 base from J, the gap between germline ends came to 16 bases. Germline V gives CDR1 MDHEN, CDR2 SYDVKM. This CDR3 contains 17 residues. The CDR3 bases are TGTGCCAGCAGTTTGGGGCCGGGGACTTCCGCCAAAAACATTCAGTACTTC. Protein sequence: CASSLGPGTSAKNIQYF.

The J gene is TRBJ1-2, the V gene TRBV5-1, with 8 positions matching TRBD1. V trimming: 1 base; J trimming: 7 bases; junction bases outside the gene matches: 6. The CDR3 is made up of 14 amino acids. Germline values: CDR1 SGHRS, CDR2 YFSETQ. CDR3 coding DNA: TGCGCCAGCAGCTTGACGGACAGGGACGCTGGCTACACCTTC. This codes for CASSLTDRDAGYTF.

As regards this clone: One end of the junction is discordant with germline, which a read error may explain. This chain links TRBV7-7 with TRBJ2-3; the D gene is possibly TRBD2 (8 bases). Looked up from germline, CDR1 is SSHAT and CDR2 is FNYEAQ (reference sequence). This CDR3 comprises 17 residues. The CDR3 reads CASSQDRPGLGGDTQYF. The CDR3 DNA follows: TGTGCTAGCAGCCAAGACCGGCCGGGACTAGGGGGCGATACGCAGTATTTT. The full variable domain, in which reference TRBV7-7 and TRBJ2-3 provide the parts outside the CDR3, is GAGVSQSPRYKVTKRGQDVTLRCDPISSHATLYWYQQALGQGPEFLTYFNYEAQPDKSGLPSDRFSAERPEGSISTLTIQRTEQRDSAMYRCASSQDRPGLGGDTQYFGPGTRLTVL.

This chain links TRBV10-3 with TRBJ1-1; unclear D gene. From germline, CDR1 is ENHRY and CDR2 SYGVKD. The CDR3 spans 15 residues. The V and J ends lost 0 bases and 4 bases respectively, with 12 bases between them. CDR3 nucleotides: TGTGCCATCAGTGAGTCACTGGGAGCGAGCACTGAAGCTTTCTTT. Amino acid sequence: CAISESLGASTEAFF.

The gene calls are TRBV11-2 and TRBJ2-7, with TRBD2 as a possible D gene (6 bases). V was shortened by 1 base and J by 4 bases, with 8 bases between the two germline ends. Germline values: CDR1 SGHAT, CDR2 FQNNGV. CDR3 length: 13 residues. CDR3 residues: CASSLGRGYEQYF. The CDR3 DNA sequence: TGTGCCAGCAGCTTAGGGCGGGGATACGAGCAGTACTTC.

This clone came up once. The CDR3 here is CASSPFAENYGYTF. Here the CDR3 DNA reads TGTGCCAGCTCACCATTTGCGGAGAACTATGGCTACACCTTC. The chain employs TRBV18 and TRBJ1-2; D remains unclear. The CDR3 runs 14 residues. V lost 2 bases to trimming and J lost 2 bases, with 9 bases between them. Germline CDR1 and CDR2: KGHSH and LQKENI. The whole variable domain, filled in from reference TRBV18 and TRBJ1-2, reads NAGVMQNPRHLVRRRGQEARLRCSPMKGHSHVYWYRQLPEEGLKFMVYLQKENIIDESGMPKERFSAEFPKEGPSILRIQQVVRGDSAAYFCASSPFAENYGYTFGSGTRLTVV.

V and J are TRBV6-1 and TRBJ2-1, with 7 bases identical to TRBD2. The length of the CDR3 is 16 residues. With 4 bases clipped from V and 2 bases from J, the junction kept 8 bases outside the gene matches. Germline values: CDR1 MNHNS, CDR2 SASEGT. The CDR3 bases are TGTGCCAGCAGTGTCCGGTGGGAGGGGCCCTACAATGAGCAGTTCTTC. It encodes CASSVRWEGPYNEQFF.